Sequencing of this T cell receptor beta chain was carried out in a study of T cells in Graves' hyperthyroidism and ophthalmopathy (dated by TCRdb to the late 2010s). A note on the overall study: Peripheral blood was collected at initial diagnosis, before any treatment. To identify distinguishing TCR V-J signatures, a discovery cohort of roughly 100 patients was used, comprising 43 with Graves' ophthalmopathy and around 60 with stable Graves' hyperthyroidism. Prospective prediction of ophthalmopathy was tested in an independent validation cohort of fewer than 20 hyperthyroidism patients and approximately 17 patients who later progressed to ophthalmopathy. For training and testing, the roughly 97 patients in the discovery cohort were randomly divided in a 7:3 ratio. In more than 5 Graves' hyperthyroidism patients, the study also compared T-cell repertoires from thyroid tissue with T-cell repertoires from blood. After blood sampling, hyperthyroidism patients were treated with methimazole at a starting dose of 30 mg daily, and ophthalmopathy patients were treated with high-dose intravenous methylprednisolone. TCR Vbeta CDR3 sequencing of roughly 140 peripheral blood samples (over 40 ophthalmopathy, roughly 74 hyperthyroidism and around 17 progressor patients) is reported in the paper. Broad study findings and their caveats: Sample size was not statistically predetermined, and investigators were not blinded to group allocation. A 13 V-J signature model separated ophthalmopathy from stable hyperthyroidism, with about 88% sensitivity and 81.08% specificity in cross-validation and 80%/75% in testing. Most expanded thyroid clonotypes (frequency above 0.001) were also found in blood, which suggests that blood repertoires may mirror thyroid immune responses. In validation, progression to ophthalmopathy was predicted by the model with nearly 71% sensitivity and around 75% specificity, a median of roughly 6 months before onset.

The TCR beta CDR3 regions were amplified from RNA transcripts. A first-round RT-PCR of the TCR CDR3 used the HTBI primer set with the Qiagen OneStep RT-PCR kit. The libraries were constructed in a second round of multiplex PCR and then size-selected and purified. Libraries were sequenced paired-end with 100 bp reads on an Illumina HiSeq2000. Regarding the original processing steps: Raw data were processed with SOAPnuke, discarding reads with adapters, uncalled bases, mean Phred below 15, or no exact constant-primer or identifier match. COPE v1.2.5 was used to merge high-quality paired reads, and clonotypes were defined as unique nucleotide sequences. MiTCR v1.1 was used to align clonotypes to the IMGT TRBV, TRBD and TRBJ reference segments. The analysis was restricted to V-J combinations with a frequency above 0.0001, which together covered 99% to 99.2% of the repertoires. A TCS score was defined as the ratio between F50 (clonal expansion) and ExV (chaos), using BLOSUM62-based TCRdist between CDR3 peptides within each V-J. Welch's t-statistics and random forest reduced roughly 540 V-J features to around 14, which were used in a naive Bayes classifier (R e1071). The public reads were quality trimmed at Q25 with fastp and then assembled into clones with MiXCR by TCRdb, keeping productive beta chains. CDR3 protein sequences are deduplicated, and each keeps its most common genes and DNA. These V and J calls derive from TCRdb rather than the authors' analysis. The sample table lists about 270,000 distinct CDR3 sequences, around 25% of them with a count of one. The ten biggest clones cover more than 25% of the sample.

Comments on this clonotype: It lacks a known antigen. Per-nucleotide qualities are absent, and no much larger clonotype sits a single base away.

The CDR3 covers 11 residues, taking in both the cysteine and the phenylalanine. Only the CDR3 region is kept as DNA, spanning 33 bases read in frame from base 1. According to the germline V gene (reference sequence), CDR1 reads DFQATT and CDR2 reads SNEGSKA. A distance of 7 bases separates the germline ends of V and J, which lose 3 bases and 5 bases respectively. The hyperthyroidism patients were between 18 and 65 years old and newly diagnosed, with a disease duration of less than 2 months. Patients with uncontrolled infections, other autoimmune diseases, pregnancy or lactation were excluded. Diagnoses relied on clinical symptoms, serum thyroxine and TRAb, thyroid ultrasound and orbital computed tomography. Blood from progressor patients was drawn when they were first diagnosed with hyperthyroidism, before any ophthalmopathy symptoms appeared. Ficoll-Paque density gradient centrifugation was used to isolate PBMCs from around 10 ml of fresh peripheral blood. Progressor patients were defined as those initially diagnosed with Graves' hyperthyroidism in whom ophthalmopathy developed during follow-up. Total RNA was extracted using Trizol reagent, and RNA quality was assessed on an Agilent 2100 Bioanalyzer.

The sequenced sample consisted of blood. The sequence is built from TRBV20-1 and TRBJ2-5, with the D gene uncertain. The receptor was isolated from a man aged 40-49 years with Graves' hyperthyroidism that later progressed to Graves' ophthalmopathy. The CDR3 has the sequence CSASEQETQYF. Here is the DNA: TGCAGTGCTAGCGAACAGGAGACCCAGTACTTC.